The 29 T cell receptor beta chains given below trace back to one sample, sequenced in a study of PD-L1 blockade in urothelial cancer. Assay used: immunoSEQ multiplex PCR; TCRdb lists only in-frame clones, some missing. Among some 87,000 clones listed, roughly 84% were seen once. The time point denotes: pretreatment peripheral blood. The sample here was PBMCs, taken around atezolizumab (anti-PD-L1) treatment. These receptor sequences come from a man in his sixties with urothelial cancer.

J is TRBJ2-3 and V is TRBV19; 9 bases fit TRBD2. The CDR3 runs 18 residues. The germline V gene encodes CDR1 LNHDA and CDR2 SQIVND (reference sequence). Trimming cost V 1 base and J 5 bases; bases outside gene matches: 13. The CDR3 loop is CASSIGGRRGRAQDTQYF. CDR3 nucleotide sequence: TGTGCCAGTAGTATAGGGGGGCGTCGCGGGAGGGCCCAAGATACGCAGTATTTT.

The CDR3 spells CASSQDGTGVGYTF. CDR3 nucleotide sequence: TGCGCCAGCAGCCAAGACGGGACAGGGGTTGGCTACACCTTC. The chain combines TRBV4-3 with TRBJ1-2; 10 positions agree with TRBD1. V shed 0 bases and J 7 bases; nucleotides not matched to a gene: 2. Germline CDR1 and CDR2: LGHNA and YSLEER. This CDR3 has 14 amino acids.

The genes are TRBV5-1 and TRBJ2-6, with 10 bases that match TRBD2. Trimming removed 1 base from V and 0 bases from J; junction bases left unmatched: 10. The CDR3 spans 20 residues. Germline V lookup: CDR1 SGHRS, CDR2 YFSETQ. The CDR3 loop is CASSLNRLAGASSGANVLTF. The CDR3 DNA is TGCGCCAGCAGCTTGAATCGGCTAGCGGGGGCCAGCTCTGGGGCCAACGTCCTGACTTTC.

This chain joins TRBV7-2 and TRBJ2-4; 7 bases align to TRBD1. The V and J ends lost 5 bases and 6 bases, in that order; junction bases with no gene match: 4. The length of the CDR3 is 13 residues. Germline V gene sequence: CDR1 SGHTA, CDR2 FQGNSA. Here the CDR3 DNA reads TGTGCCAGCAGCGGTCGACAGGGAAACATTCAGTACTTC. It is translated as CASSGRQGNIQYF.

This rearrangement joins TRBV11-1 to TRBJ2-5; a weak D match, TRBD2 (5 bases). Germline V CDR1 and CDR2: SGHAT, FQDESV (reference sequence). V was clipped by 5 bases and J by 5 bases, with 15 bases between them. The CDR3 loop spans 14 amino acids. CDR3: CASSARSWEETQYF. CDR3 coding DNA: TGTGCCAGCAGCGCGAGAAGTTGGGAGGAGACCCAGTACTTC.

V usage is TRBV6-5 and J usage is TRBJ2-5, with TRBD1 matching 8 bases. Germline loops: CDR1 MNHEY, CDR2 SVGAGI. There are 13 residues in the CDR3. J was trimmed by 7 bases and V by 6 bases; bases with no gene match: 7. Here the CDR3 DNA reads TGTGCCAGCAGATGGACAGGGTCGTGGACCCAGTACTTC. Translating it yields CASRWTGSWTQYF.

This chain joins TRBV2 and TRBJ2-1, with TRBD2 matching over 15 bases. Germline values: CDR1 SNHLY, CDR2 FYNNEI. The CDR3 has 17 amino acids. Trimming cost V 10 bases and J 0 bases; bases outside gene matches: 7. The CDR3 DNA sequence: TGTGCCACCGGGACTAGCGGGAGGCCGAGCTCCTACAATGAGCAGTTCTTC. Translation: CATGTSGRPSSYNEQFF.

This chain joins TRBV28 and TRBJ1-4; D is unresolved. This CDR3 is 12 amino acids long. V lost 7 bases and J 5 bases, leaving 8 bases between the germline ends. Germline assignment: CDR1 MDHEN and CDR2 SYDVKM. In DNA form, the CDR3 reads TGTGCCAGCAATCACATAAATGAAAAACTGTTTTTT. Translating gives CASNHINEKLFF.

This chain links TRBV7-3 with TRBJ1-5, with 8 bases matching TRBD1. The CDR3 has 18 amino acids. Germline values: CDR1 SGHTA, CDR2 FQGTGA. The J segment lost 8 bases and the V segment lost 0 bases, leaving 15 bases of the junction unmatched. CDR3 sequence reads: CASSLTVRTGLPSKPQHF. The CDR3 nucleotides read TGTGCCAGCAGCTTAACCGTTCGGACAGGGCTGCCCTCGAAGCCCCAGCATTTT.

The chain is built from TRBV11-2 and TRBJ2-1; perhaps TRBD2 as D (5 bases). The CDR3 sequence is 14 residues long. Trimming stripped 1 base from V and 7 bases from J, with 11 bases between. The V gene's germline CDR1 is SGHAT and CDR2 FQNNGV. The CDR3 reads CASSLGAGINEQFF. The CDR3 bases are TGTGCCAGCAGCTTAGGCGCCGGGATAAATGAGCAGTTCTTC.

This chain connects TRBV5-5 to TRBJ1-1; D is undetermined. CDR3 size: 13 residues. Germline V gene lookup returns CDR1 SGHKS and CDR2 YYEKEE (reference sequence). Trimming left V 0 bases short and J 3 bases short, with 6 bases between. Written as DNA, the CDR3 is TGTGCCAGCAGCTTGGAACATTACACTGAAGCTTTCTTT. It codes for CASSLEHYTEAFF.

This chain connects TRBV28 to TRBJ2-2; the match to TRBD2 covers 7 bases. With 7 bases clipped from V and 8 bases from J, the junction kept 13 bases outside the gene matches. Germline values: CDR1 MDHEN, CDR2 SYDVKM. The CDR3 runs 15 residues. The CDR3 DNA reads TGTGCCAGCACCTACGACAGTTTCGGGAGGGGGGAGCTGTTTTTT. This translates into CASTYDSFGRGELFF.

This sequence joins TRBV5-5 and TRBJ2-1, with D maybe TRBD2 (6 bases). Germline CDR1 and CDR2: SGHKS and YYEKEE (reference sequence). This CDR3 spans 14 amino acids. The V end lost 2 bases, the J end lost 5 bases, and 11 bases lay between the germline ends. CDR3 loop: CASSFWGVDNEQFF. CDR3 in DNA: TGTGCCAGCAGCTTCTGGGGGGTCGACAATGAGCAGTTCTTC.

The chain carries TRBV6-5 and TRBJ2-7, with a possible D match to TRBD2 (5 bases). Looked up from germline, CDR1 is MNHEY and CDR2 is SVGAGI. V was shortened by 6 bases and J by 3 bases, with 12 bases between the two germline ends. The CDR3 consists of 13 residues. DNA of the CDR3: TGTGCCAGCAGCAGTGGACGGGGCTACGAGCAGTACTTC. Protein product: CASSSGRGYEQYF.

CDR3 sequence: CASLDSGDSGEQYF. In DNA, the CDR3 is TGTGCCAGCCTTGATTCGGGAGACTCGGGCGAGCAGTACTTC. The gene calls are TRBV6-5 and TRBJ2-7, with D maybe TRBD2 (6 bases). This CDR3 contains 14 residues. CDR1 and CDR2 from the germline V gene are MNHEY and SVGAGI. Trimming took off 8 bases at V and 6 bases at J, with 20 bases between the two ends.

The J gene is TRBJ2-7, the V gene TRBV11-2; D may be TRBD1 (7 bases). This CDR3 is 16 amino acids long. CDR1 SGHAT and CDR2 FQNNGV come from the germline V gene. Between the trimmed V and J ends, which lost 3 bases and 1 base, there was a span of 16 bases. CDR3 nucleotides: TGTGCCAGCAGCTTTAGGTGGCGGGACAGATCCTACGAGCAGTACTTC. Translating gives CASSFRWRDRSYEQYF.

The gene calls are TRBV18 and TRBJ2-6, with a weak D call TRBD1 (5 bases). The germline V and J ends were trimmed by 6 bases and 0 bases, with 9 bases remaining between them. Germline V gives CDR1 KGHSH, CDR2 LQKENI. There are 15 residues in the CDR3. CDR3 coding DNA: TGTGCCAGCTCCCTACAGGACTCTGGGGCCAACGTCCTGACTTTC. Translation gives CASSLQDSGANVLTF.

This clone was counted a single time. The CDR3 DNA sequence: TGCAGCGTTTCTCGGTGGAGCTCCTACGAGCAGTACTTC. Translated: CSVSRWSSYEQYF. V is TRBV29-1 and J is TRBJ2-7, with D unresolved. V was trimmed by 5 bases and J by 0 bases, leaving 11 bases between them. The CDR3 consists of 13 residues. CDR1 is SQVTM, CDR2 ANQGSEA, per germline.

This chain connects TRBV27 to TRBJ2-5; 7 bases fit TRBD1. CDR3 length equals 16 residues. Germline CDR1 is MNHEY and CDR2 is SMNVEV (reference sequence). The J segment lost 2 bases and the V segment lost 6 bases, leaving 12 bases of the junction unmatched. CDR3: CASSFQGRTGQETQYF. The DNA for the CDR3 is TGTGCCAGCAGCTTCCAGGGTCGGACAGGACAAGAGACCCAGTACTTC.

The gene calls are TRBV7-3 and TRBJ2-1, with D maybe TRBD2 (5 bases). CDR3 length: 14 residues. The V gene's germline CDR1 is SGHTA and CDR2 FQGTGA. Between the trimmed V and J ends, which lost 5 bases and 10 bases, there was a span of 18 bases. The CDR3: CASSTRAGVREQFF. The CDR3 DNA reads as TGTGCCAGCAGCACCCGCGCCGGGGTCAGGGAGCAGTTCTTC.

The rearrangement links TRBV14 to TRBJ1-2; TRBD1 might be the D (6 bases). This CDR3 spans 14 amino acids. Trimming took 4 bases from V and 5 from J, leaving 14 bases between them. Germline V gene sequence: CDR1 SGHDN, CDR2 FVKESK. Here the CDR3 reads CASSPWTAGYGYTF. The CDR3 region has the DNA TGTGCCAGCAGCCCTTGGACAGCGGGGTATGGCTACACCTTC.

A few counts support this clone. The chain joins TRBV5-1 to TRBJ1-6; 7 bases agree with TRBD1. V lost 4 bases and J lost 10; bases outside the gene matches: 8. The CDR3 has 14 amino acids. Germline-derived CDR1 and CDR2 are SGHRS and YFSETQ. The CDR3 sequence: CASSTGQEESPLHF. CDR3 in DNA: TGCGCCAGCAGCACAGGACAGGAAGAATCACCCCTCCACTTT.

The V and J genes are TRBV29-1 and TRBJ1-1, with D possibly being TRBD1 (5 bases). The V end was cut by 5 bases, the J end by 0 bases, with 13 bases between. The germline V gene encodes CDR1 SQVTM and CDR2 ANQGSEA. The CDR3 sequence is 14 residues long. The CDR3 DNA reads TGCAGCGTTCGCTACCAGGGAATGAACACTGAAGCTTTCTTT. This sequence encodes CSVRYQGMNTEAFF.

The rearrangement joins TRBV28 to TRBJ2-5; TRBD2 matches 11 bases. The CDR3 runs 14 residues. Trimming took 5 bases from V and 4 from J; bases not matched to a gene: 3. Germline lookup yields CDR1 MDHEN and CDR2 SYDVKM. In DNA form, the CDR3 reads TGTGCCAGCAGTACCGGGACTAGCGGAGAGACCCAGTACTTC. This gives the protein CASSTGTSGETQYF.

This clone was seen once. The V call is TRBV30, the J call TRBJ2-7; D is possibly TRBD2 (5 bases). V gave up 7 bases and J gave up 9 bases, with 16 bases separating them. In germline, CDR1 is GTSNPN, CDR2 SVGIG (reference sequence). The CDR3 contains 11 residues. DNA for the CDR3: TGTGCCTACCGGGATTATGGTGGGCAGTACTTC. Translating gives CAYRDYGGQYF.

This rearrangement joins TRBV28 to TRBJ2-7; 11 bases align to TRBD2. The CDR3 loop spans 14 amino acids. Germline CDR1 reads MDHEN; CDR2 reads SYDVKM. The ends lost 6 bases at V and 7 bases at J; junction bases unmatched: 8. CDR3 sequence: CASSLAGGVREQYF. The CDR3 region has the DNA TGTGCCAGCAGCCTAGCGGGGGGCGTGAGGGAGCAGTACTTC.

This chain joins TRBV2 and TRBJ2-5, with TRBD2 identical over 7 bases. V was pared by 7 bases and J by 4 bases, with 3 bases of the junction left unmatched. The germline V gene encodes CDR1 SNHLY and CDR2 FYNNEI. CDR3 size: 12 residues. The chain's CDR3 is CASMGRGETQYF. DNA for the CDR3: TGTGCCAGCATGGGGAGGGGAGAGACCCAGTACTTC.

The chain combines TRBV2 with TRBJ2-3, with D possibly matching TRBD2 (6 bases). Germline V gene data show CDR1 as SNHLY and CDR2 as FYNNEI. This CDR3 has 17 amino acids. V lost 6 bases and J lost 1, with 20 bases in between. The DNA for the CDR3 is TGTGCCAGCAGCCTCTTGGGGGGAACGTCCGGCACAGATACGCAGTATTTT. Translation: CASSLLGGTSGTDTQYF.

J is TRBJ2-5 and V is TRBV11-2; 15 bases are shared with TRBD2. CDR1 is SGHAT and CDR2 is FQNNGV in the germline V gene. V gave up 6 bases and J gave up 6 bases; unmatched junction bases: 11. CDR3 length: 17 residues. This chain's CDR3 is CASSSGLAGGFMQTQYF. Here the CDR3 DNA reads TGTGCCAGCAGTTCTGGACTAGCGGGAGGGTTTATGCAGACCCAGTACTTC.